A single sample gave rise to the 21 T cell receptor beta chains below, sequenced in a study of post-analysis software for immune sequencing data. The study, taken as a whole, reports: About five TRBV segments appeared more often in patients than in controls, and TRBV5-6, TRBV5-1 and TRBV20-1 were among these.

Unique molecular identifiers were present in the TCR beta cDNA libraries. TCRdb recomputed calls from the PCR reads with MiXCR, one row per CDR3 protein. This sample has roughly 870,000 distinct CDR3 sequences, with 53% found just once. No antigen is known for these receptors. The sample was blood. All receptors derive from a girl aged 10-17 years with multiple sclerosis.

V usage is TRBV5-1 and J usage is TRBJ2-3; 7 nucleotides match TRBD2. CDR3 length: 15 residues. CDR1 SGHRS and CDR2 YFSETQ come from the germline V gene. The V and J ends lost 6 bases and 5 bases, in that order; junction bases with no gene match: 12. The CDR3 sequence is CASIPGRASGDTQYF. The CDR3 nucleotides are TGCGCCAGCATCCCGGGTAGGGCTAGCGGAGATACGCAGTATTTT.

The gene calls are TRBV12-3 or TRBV12-4 and TRBJ2-7; 9 nucleotides line up with TRBD1. V trimming: 3 bases; J trimming: 6 bases; junction bases outside the gene matches: 6. This CDR3 spans 14 amino acids. This CDR3 reads CASSLWTGEGEQYF. In DNA, the CDR3 is TGTGCCAGCAGTTTGTGGACAGGGGAAGGCGAGCAGTACTTC.

The rearrangement links TRBV20-1 to TRBJ2-1; D possibly corresponds to TRBD2 (5 bases). CDR1 is DFQATT, CDR2 SNEGSKA, per germline (reference sequence). Trimming shortened V by 4 bases and J by 0 bases, and 10 bases separated the two germline ends. There are 14 residues in the CDR3. The CDR3 nucleotides are TGCAGTGCTAAGCGGCAAGGCTCCTACAATGAGCAGTTCTTC. Protein: CSAKRQGSYNEQFF.

This chain joins TRBV11-3 and TRBJ2-7; 11 nucleotides line up with TRBD2. Germline V gene sequence: CDR1 SGHNT, CDR2 YENEEA. The CDR3 covers 15 residues. The J segment lost 2 bases and the V segment lost 4 bases, leaving 4 bases of the junction unmatched. The CDR3 coding sequence is TGTGCCAGCAGCTCCGGGACTAGCGGACCCTACGAGCAGTACTTC. As protein: CASSSGTSGPYEQYF.

This clonotype was counted only a few times. This chain links TRBV27 with TRBJ1-2, with 12 bases identical to TRBD1. J was trimmed by 4 bases and V by 0 bases; bases with no gene match: 3. The CDR3 length is 16 residues. CDR1 is MNHEY, CDR2 SMNVEV, per germline (reference sequence). CDR3 DNA: TGTGCCAGCAGTTTATCCCGGGACAGGGGGCTCTATGGCTACACCTTC. Residues: CASSLSRDRGLYGYTF.

The J gene is TRBJ2-1, the V gene TRBV28, with 8 nucleotides matching TRBD2. V was pared by 6 bases and J by 10 bases, with 11 bases of the junction left unmatched. The CDR3 spans 14 residues. CDR1 and CDR2 from the germline V gene are MDHEN and SYDVKM. CDR3 DNA sequence: TGTGCCAGCAGCCCTATCGGGGGGGCTTGGGAGCAGTTCTTC. As protein: CASSPIGGAWEQFF.

The sample holds a few counts of this clonotype. The chain couples TRBV5-1 to TRBJ2-4; 7 nucleotides agree with TRBD1. The length of the CDR3 is 16 residues. Germline-derived CDR1 and CDR2 are SGHRS and YFSETQ. V lost 0 bases, J lost 0 bases, and 3 bases stayed unmatched. CDR3 in amino acids: CASSLGDRIAKNIQYF. CDR3 sequence (DNA): TGCGCCAGCAGCTTGGGGGACAGAATAGCCAAAAACATTCAGTACTTC. Complete variable domain (other parts from reference TRBV5-1 and TRBJ2-4): KAGVTQTPRYLIKTRGQQVTLSCSPISGHRSVSWYQQTPGQGLQFLFEYFSETQRNKGNFPGRFSGRQFSNSRSEMNVSTLELGDSALYLCASSLGDRIAKNIQYFGAGTRLSVL.

The rearrangement uses TRBV7-2 and TRBJ2-7; TRBD2 matches 14 bases. Germline loops: CDR1 SGHTA, CDR2 FQGNSA. The CDR3 runs to 15 residues. V lost 5 bases, J lost 7 bases, and 7 bases stayed unmatched. The CDR3 DNA follows: TGTGCCAGCAGCGGTGGACTAGCGGGAGGTAATGAGCAGTACTTC. Residues: CASSGGLAGGNEQYF.

The CDR3 spells CASISLGRQGVDTQYF. The DNA of the CDR3 is TGTGCCAGCATCTCGCTGGGGAGACAGGGGGTAGATACGCAGTATTTT. The J gene is TRBJ2-3, the V gene TRBV5-5; the match to TRBD1 covers 9 bases. The CDR3 runs to 16 residues. The trim removed 6 bases at V and 5 bases at J, leaving 13 bases unmatched. Per the germline V gene, CDR1 is SGHKS and CDR2 is YYEKEE (reference sequence).

The rearrangement links TRBV18 to TRBJ2-1, with a possible D match to TRBD1 (8 bases). The V end was cut by 11 bases, the J end by 7 bases, with 18 bases between. The CDR3 sequence is 13 residues long. The V gene's germline CDR1 is KGHSH and CDR2 LQKENI. CDR3 sequence reads: CACRGQGGNEQFF. The CDR3 DNA reads as TGTGCCTGCCGCGGACAGGGAGGGAATGAGCAGTTCTTC.

This chain joins TRBV7-9 and TRBJ2-7; the match to TRBD2 covers 12 bases. Unmatched junction bases numbered 4, after V lost 5 bases and J lost 5 bases. The CDR3 length is 14 residues. Per the germline V gene, CDR1 is SEHNR and CDR2 is FQNEAQ (reference sequence). The CDR3 is CASSRGTSGHEQYF. The CDR3 DNA is TGTGCCAGCAGCCGAGGGACTAGCGGGCACGAGCAGTACTTC.

There are a few counts of this clonotype. The chain carries TRBV7-2 and TRBJ2-7, with TRBD2 identical over 8 bases. Per the germline V gene, CDR1 is SGHTA and CDR2 is FQGNSA. Trimming at V came to 5 bases and at J to 0 bases, leaving 9 bases not matched to a gene. There are 16 residues in the CDR3. The CDR3 bases are TGTGCCAGCAGCCAGATGGTTCTAGCGGGCTCCTACGAGCAGTACTTC. Translation gives CASSQMVLAGSYEQYF.

V usage is TRBV6-1 and J usage is TRBJ2-1; the D gene is possibly TRBD2 (5 bases). CDR1 is MNHNS, CDR2 SASEGT, per germline. This CDR3 comprises 11 residues. V was clipped by 5 bases and J by 15 bases, with 14 bases between them. The DNA of the CDR3 is TGTGCCAGCAGTCCGACTATGAAGGCGTTCTTC. Translation gives CASSPTMKAFF.

The genes are TRBV7-8 and TRBJ2-1; 12 nucleotides match TRBD2. Germline-derived CDR1 and CDR2 are SGHVS and FQNEAQ. The CDR3 has 16 residues. V gave up 4 bases and J gave up 10 bases; unmatched junction bases: 11. CDR3: CASSSLTSGRMEEQFF. As DNA, the CDR3 is TGTGCCAGCAGCTCTTTAACTAGCGGGAGGATGGAGGAGCAGTTCTTC.

This clonotype was detected a few times. The CDR3 spells CASRPGGWGNEQYF. CDR3 nucleotides: TGTGCCAGCAGGCCCGGCGGTTGGGGCAACGAGCAGTACTTC. V is TRBV12-3 or TRBV12-4 and J is TRBJ2-7; perhaps TRBD1 as D (5 bases). This CDR3 is built from 14 residues. V lost 6 bases and J 5 bases, leaving 17 bases between the germline ends.

The chain combines TRBV7-9 with TRBJ2-1, with a possible D match to TRBD1 (5 bases). V gave up 1 base and J gave up 2 bases, with 12 bases separating them. CDR1 is SEHNR, CDR2 FQNEAQ, per germline (reference sequence). CDR3 size: 16 residues. CDR3 nucleotide sequence: TGTGCCAGCAGCTTAGTCCTTACAGGAACCTACAATGAGCAGTTCTTC. The encoded protein is CASSLVLTGTYNEQFF. Using reference TRBV7-9 and TRBJ2-1 for the parts outside the CDR3, the full variable domain is DTGVSQNPRHKITKRGQNVTFRCDPISEHNRLYWYRQTLGQGPEFLTYFQNEAQLEKSRLLSDRFSAERPKGSFSTLEIQRTEQGDSAMYLCASSLVLTGTYNEQFFGPGTRLTVL.

This clonotype came up many times. A junction boundary mismatches the germline segment, possibly from a read error. This chain joins TRBV5-1 and TRBJ2-7; 9 bases align to TRBD1. CDR1 is SGHRS and CDR2 is YFSETQ in the germline V gene. The CDR3 runs to 14 residues. For the CDR3, the DNA is TGTGCCAGCAGTTTAGGACAGGGGTCCTACGAGCAGTACTTC. Translation: CASSLGQGSYEQYF.

About this clonotype itself: At one end, the junction sequence differs from germline, possibly due to a read error. This chain connects TRBV20-1 to TRBJ2-7; 9 nucleotides agree with TRBD1. This CDR3 spans 17 amino acids. In germline, CDR1 is DFQATT, CDR2 SNEGSKA (reference sequence). This chain's CDR3 is CSARWPQGAPTGYEQHF. In DNA, the CDR3 is TGCAGTGCTAGATGGCCACAGGGGGCGCCTACCGGTTACGAGCAGCACTTC.

This clonotype came up once. The chain carries TRBV3-1 and TRBJ1-1; tentative D call: TRBD1 (5 bases). V was cut by 5 bases and J by 0 bases, with 13 bases left in between. Germline CDR1 reads LGHDT; CDR2 reads YNNKEL (reference sequence). The length of the CDR3 is 15 residues. This CDR3 reads CASSEQGLLNTEAFF. The CDR3 nucleotides read TGTGCCAGCAGCGAGCAGGGTCTCCTGAACACTGAAGCTTTCTTT.

This clonotype has only a few counts. This chain joins TRBV7-6 and TRBJ2-3; no clear D. Between the trimmed V and J ends, which lost 5 bases and 8 bases, there was a span of 14 bases. Germline V gives CDR1 SGHVS, CDR2 FNYEAQ. CDR3 length: 13 residues. The CDR3 bases are TGTGCCAGCAGCCCCTCGGGTCCCCCTACGCAGTATTTT. This gives the protein CASSPSGPPTQYF.

This chain joins TRBV29-1 and TRBJ2-5; D ambiguous. V lost 4 bases and J lost 4, with 16 bases in between. The CDR3 runs 14 residues. Looked up from germline, CDR1 is SQVTM and CDR2 is ANQGSEA. The CDR3: CSVGGRQVRETQYF. Written as DNA, the CDR3 is TGCAGCGTTGGTGGAAGGCAGGTTAGAGAGACCCAGTACTTC.